The clone carrying this T cell receptor beta chain was picked up a small number of times. Germline and junction disagree at one end, which may indicate a read error. These data come from a study of technical replicates of blood from several donors. The CDR3 runs to 13 residues. Germline loops: CDR1 MGHRA, CDR2 YSYEKL. TCRdb keeps only in-frame clones here, not all; method: immunoSEQ multiplex PCR. The data hold 65,000 to 85,000 clones, with 80% to 95% observed a single time. V is TRBV4-1 and J is TRBJ1-1; D remains ambiguous. The sample consisted of T cells isolated from PBMCs. This clonotype was obtained from a human donor in good health. CDR3 nucleotide sequence: TGCGCCAGCAGCCAAGATATAAGCCCTCGAGTAATCTTT. This gives the protein CASSQDISPRVIF.